The 25 T cell receptor beta chains listed next were all sequenced from one sample in a study of blood T cell repertoires in COVID-19. This table comes from immunoSEQ multiplex PCR, and its TCRdb copy is limited to in-frame clones, with some not included. The sample records roughly 340,000 clones, more than 75% being singletons. The source material was peripheral blood. These receptor sequences come from a woman aged 18-29 years who had recovered from COVID-19.

This clone was seen a single time. The chain is built from TRBV30 and TRBJ2-5; 8 bases align to TRBD2. V lost 2 bases, J lost 4 bases, and 6 bases stayed unmatched. The CDR3 runs to 14 residues. Germline values: CDR1 GTSNPN, CDR2 SVGIG (reference sequence). CDR3 in DNA: TGTGCCTGGAGTCTCGGGGGGGGCGTAGAGACCCAGTACTTC. Its protein is CAWSLGGGVETQYF.

V usage is TRBV4-1 and J usage is TRBJ2-1; TRBD2 agrees at 7 bases. This CDR3 contains 16 residues. Germline assignment: CDR1 MGHRA and CDR2 YSYEKL. V trimming: 3 bases; J trimming: 5 bases; junction bases outside the gene matches: 10. The CDR3, as DNA: TGCGCCAGCAGCCATTCGGCGGGAGCGGGCAACAATGAGCAGTTCTTC. This gives the protein CASSHSAGAGNNEQFF.

In the case of this clone: Distinct nucleotide sequences in the sample also encode this CDR3. V gene TRBV11-3 combines with J gene TRBJ2-5; 7 bases fit TRBD1. The CDR3 consists of 14 residues. V lost 2 bases, J lost 1 base, and 1 base stayed unmatched. Per germline, CDR1 SGHNT and CDR2 YENEEA. As DNA, the CDR3 is TGTGCCAGCAGCTTAAGGACAGGCCAAGAGACCCAGTACTTC. Protein sequence: CASSLRTGQETQYF.

J is TRBJ2-5 and V is TRBV30; D remains ambiguous. Trimming took off 3 bases at V and 1 base at J, with 9 bases between the two ends. The CDR3 totals 13 residues. Germline CDR1 GTSNPN, CDR2 SVGIG (reference sequence). The CDR3 reads CAWSQNIQETQYF. As DNA, the CDR3 is TGTGCCTGGAGCCAGAACATCCAAGAGACCCAGTACTTC.

This clone has a single count. In DNA form, the CDR3 reads TGTGCCAGCAGCCTGCAGGGAGAGCAGTTCTTC. Protein product: CASSLQGEQFF. The rearrangement joins TRBV6-2 or TRBV6-3 to TRBJ2-1, with a tentative D call TRBD1 (5 bases). Germline V gene sequence: CDR1 MNHEY, CDR2 SVGEGT. The CDR3 length is 11 residues. Trimming pared 6 bases from V and 10 bases from J, leaving 10 bases between.

The genes are TRBV2 and TRBJ1-3; D remains ambiguous. V lost 4 bases and J lost 9, with 10 bases in between. Per germline, CDR1 SNHLY and CDR2 FYNNEI. The CDR3 runs 12 residues. CDR3: CASSGWRSTIYF. The CDR3 nucleotides are TGTGCCAGCAGTGGGTGGAGGAGCACCATATATTTT.

The chain is built from TRBV5-1 and TRBJ1-2; D is possibly TRBD1 (5 bases). CDR3 size: 16 residues. The germline V gene encodes CDR1 SGHRS and CDR2 YFSETQ. The V end lost 4 bases, the J end lost 2 bases, and 18 bases lay between the germline ends. In nucleotides, the CDR3 is TGCGCCAGCAGCCCTGGACAAAGCAGTTGGAACTATGGCTACACCTTC. Amino acids: CASSPGQSSWNYGYTF.

The rearrangement links TRBV7-2 to TRBJ1-3; 7 bases map to TRBD1. This CDR3 region has 19 residues. With 2 bases clipped from V and 0 bases from J, the junction kept 13 bases outside the gene matches. Looked up from germline, CDR1 is SGHTA and CDR2 is FQGNSA. CDR3 sequence (DNA): TGTGCCAGCAGCTTACTGAATCCGGGACAGACCCGCTCTGGAAACACCATATATTTT. Its protein product is CASSLLNPGQTRSGNTIYF.

J is TRBJ2-1 and V is TRBV29-1; possible D gene TRBD2, 6 bases. Deletions cut 6 bases from V and 3 bases from J, with 15 bases between. Germline V CDR1 and CDR2: SQVTM, ANQGSEA. The CDR3 length is 14 residues. CDR3: CSVGGRQIYNEQFF. CDR3 coding DNA: TGCAGCGTGGGTGGGAGGCAGATCTACAATGAGCAGTTCTTC.

The chain combines TRBV18 with TRBJ1-6; D might be TRBD1 (5 bases). Trimming took off 1 base at V and 10 bases at J, with 20 bases between the two ends. This CDR3 is built from 17 residues. Germline V gene sequence: CDR1 KGHSH, CDR2 LQKENI. As DNA, the CDR3 is TGTGCCAGCTCACCACTCCCCGTGTCAGGGTCCGACTCACCCCTCCACTTT. Its translation: CASSPLPVSGSDSPLHF.

This clone was detected only a few times. This sample also contains other DNA sequences that code for the same CDR3. The chain joins TRBV11-2 to TRBJ1-6; the match to TRBD1 covers 8 bases. Looked up from germline, CDR1 is SGHAT and CDR2 is FQNNGV. J was trimmed by 3 bases and V by 2 bases; bases with no gene match: 6. The CDR3 consists of 17 residues. In DNA form, the CDR3 reads TGTGCCAGCAGCTTATTAGACAGGGGTAGCTATAATTCACCCCTCCACTTT. The encoded protein is CASSLLDRGSYNSPLHF.

This clone was detected only once. This sequence joins TRBV20-1 and TRBJ1-1; 7 nucleotides agree with TRBD1. V trimming: 3 bases; J trimming: 1 base; junction bases outside the gene matches: 5. This CDR3 is 14 amino acids long. Germline assignment: CDR1 DFQATT and CDR2 SNEGSKA (reference sequence). CDR3 sequence reads: CSASRQGENTEAFF. CDR3 in DNA: TGCAGTGCTAGTAGGCAGGGGGAGAACACTGAAGCTTTCTTT.

This sequence joins TRBV27 and TRBJ2-1; TRBD2 aligns across 9 bases. Per germline, CDR1 MNHEY and CDR2 SMNVEV (reference sequence). The CDR3 is 15 residues long. J was trimmed by 15 bases and V by 6 bases; bases with no gene match: 18. The chain's CDR3 is CASSTATSGWLSWFF. In DNA, the CDR3 is TGTGCCAGCAGCACGGCTACTAGCGGGTGGTTATCATGGTTCTTC.

This clone has more than one count but fewer than ten. The chain carries TRBV30 and TRBJ1-6; the D gene is possibly TRBD1 (5 bases). Germline values: CDR1 GTSNPN, CDR2 SVGIG (reference sequence). The CDR3 sequence is 13 residues long. V dropped 4 bases and J dropped 7 bases, with 11 bases sitting between them. The CDR3 region has the DNA TGTGCCTGGAACTTAGCAGGGAATTCACCCCTCCACTTT. This codes for CAWNLAGNSPLHF. Based on the CDR3 plus reference TRBV30 and TRBJ1-6, the full variable domain is SQTIHQWPATLVQPVGSPLSLECTVEGTSNPNLYWYRQAAGRGLQLLFYSVGIGQISSEVPQNLSASRPQDRQFILSSKKLLLSDSGFYLCAWNLAGNSPLHFGNGTRLTVT.

The chain is built from TRBV14 and TRBJ1-6, with D maybe TRBD1 (6 bases). Germline V gene sequence: CDR1 SGHDN, CDR2 FVKESK. V gave up 4 bases and J gave up 7 bases, with 8 bases separating them. This CDR3 is 13 amino acids long. This CDR3 reads CASSPRGNSPLHF. CDR3 in DNA: TGTGCCAGCAGCCCCAGGGGAAATTCACCCCTCCACTTT.

CDR3 coding DNA: TGCAGTGCTAGTCTTAGTGCCACAGATACGCAGTATTTT. It translates to CSASLSATDTQYF. This chain joins TRBV20-1 and TRBJ2-3; D gene ambiguous. The V end lost 3 bases, the J end lost 2 bases, and 9 bases lay between the germline ends. The CDR3 totals 13 residues. CDR1 is DFQATT, CDR2 SNEGSKA, per germline (reference sequence).

The chain combines TRBV4-1 with TRBJ1-3; 7 bases are shared with TRBD1. Germline V lookup: CDR1 MGHRA, CDR2 YSYEKL. The CDR3 spans 17 residues. Trimming removed 1 base from V and 5 bases from J; junction bases left unmatched: 11. The DNA of the CDR3 is TGCGCCAGCAGCCAAGTTCCCCGGGACAGACAGCGAAACACCATATATTTT. This translates into CASSQVPRDRQRNTIYF.

The chain employs TRBV4-1 and TRBJ1-2; no clear D. This CDR3 is 20 amino acids long. V lost 1 base and J 6 bases, leaving 30 bases between the germline ends. Per the germline V gene, CDR1 is MGHRA and CDR2 is YSYEKL. The CDR3 DNA follows: TGCGCCAGCAGCCAAGGGACTGGACGGACTAAACCCCTTTTGGAAGATGGCTACACCTTC. This codes for CASSQGTGRTKPLLEDGYTF.

V gene TRBV10-3 combines with J gene TRBJ1-1; 8 positions match TRBD1. Germline V CDR1 and CDR2: ENHRY, SYGVKD. V shed 9 bases and J 1 base; nucleotides not matched to a gene: 4. This CDR3 is built from 13 residues. The CDR3 sequence: CAMTGAANTEAFF. The CDR3 nucleotides are TGTGCCATGACAGGGGCGGCGAACACTGAAGCTTTCTTT.

Only one count was recorded for this clone. V usage is TRBV7-9 and J usage is TRBJ2-3, with 7 bases matching TRBD2. The CDR3 length is 15 residues. Germline V lookup: CDR1 SEHNR, CDR2 FQNEAQ (reference sequence). Trimming removed 6 bases from V and 2 bases from J; junction bases left unmatched: 8. The CDR3 here is CASSSVSGNTDTQYF. In DNA, the CDR3 is TGTGCCAGCAGTTCAGTGAGCGGGAACACAGATACGCAGTATTTT.

This sequence joins TRBV5-5 and TRBJ1-1; TRBD1 agrees at 9 bases. There are 16 residues in the CDR3. Trimming took 4 bases from V and 6 from J; bases not matched to a gene: 13. Germline-derived CDR1 and CDR2 are SGHKS and YYEKEE (reference sequence). CDR3 bases: TGTGCCAGCAGCACGGGACAGGGCGTGGCTATCTCTGAAGCTTTCTTT. It codes for CASSTGQGVAISEAFF.

V and J are TRBV19 and TRBJ2-1; D may be TRBD2 (6 bases). V was shortened by 7 bases and J by 4 bases, with 11 bases between the two germline ends. Germline lookup yields CDR1 LNHDA and CDR2 SQIVND (reference sequence). The CDR3 contains 13 residues. CDR3 protein: CASTHGGYNEQFF. CDR3 nucleotides: TGTGCCAGTACCCATGGAGGGTACAATGAGCAGTTCTTC.

As DNA, the CDR3 is TGTGCCAGCACACGGGACAGCTACTATGGCTACACCTTC. Amino acid sequence: CASTRDSYYGYTF. V gene TRBV6-5 combines with J gene TRBJ1-2, with 7 bases that match TRBD1. CDR3 size: 13 residues. The germline gives CDR1 MNHEY, CDR2 SVGAGI. V was pared by 7 bases and J by 3 bases, with 5 bases of the junction left unmatched.

The chain uses TRBV21-1 and TRBJ1-5; the D call of TRBD1 is as the table states it, not checked on the DNA. TRBV21-1 is annotated as a pseudogene. The CDR3 is 15 amino acids. The CDR3 DNA reads TGTGCCAGCAGCCCTGGGACAGGTAGCAATCAGCCCCAGCATTTT. Its translation: CASSPGTGSNQPQHF.

The chain couples TRBV9 to TRBJ2-1, with 7 bases aligning to TRBD2. CDR3 size: 15 residues. V dropped 0 bases and J dropped 1; count of bases not matched to a gene: 1. Germline-derived CDR1 and CDR2 are SGDLS and YYNGEE. The CDR3 is CASSVGRGSYNEQFF. CDR3 in DNA: TGTGCCAGCAGCGTAGGGCGGGGGTCCTACAATGAGCAGTTCTTC.